The 9 T cell receptor beta chains presented below share a single source sample, sequenced in a study of blood T cell repertoires in COVID-19. This table comes from immunoSEQ multiplex PCR, and its TCRdb copy is limited to in-frame clones, with some not included. The sample shows approximately 250,000 clones, 86% of them seen only once. The source material was peripheral blood. The receptors stem from a woman older than 75 with COVID-19, enrolled during active disease.

This chain links TRBV3-1 (or the pseudogene TRBV3-2) with TRBJ2-4; 8 bases are a match to TRBD2. This CDR3 has 17 residues. J lost 7 bases, V lost 5 bases, and 16 bases had no gene match. The germline gives CDR1 LGHDT, CDR2 YNNKEL (reference sequence). This CDR3 reads CASSGEASGLGRNIQYF. The CDR3 DNA reads as TGTGCCAGCAGCGGAGAGGCTAGCGGGCTCGGCAGGAACATTCAGTACTTC.

This sequence joins TRBV19 and TRBJ2-1; 11 nucleotides line up with TRBD2. The CDR3 is made up of 15 amino acids. Germline V gives CDR1 LNHDA, CDR2 SQIVND (reference sequence). V dropped 5 bases and J dropped 7; count of bases not matched to a gene: 7. The CDR3: CASSPLAGETNEQFF. CDR3 nucleotide sequence: TGTGCCAGTAGTCCACTAGCGGGGGAGACAAATGAGCAGTTCTTC.

This sequence joins TRBV3-1 (or the pseudogene TRBV3-2) and TRBJ2-4, with D maybe TRBD2 (6 bases). Trimming pared 2 bases from V and 9 bases from J, leaving 14 bases between. The CDR3 loop spans 14 amino acids. Per germline, CDR1 LGHDT and CDR2 YNNKEL (reference sequence). This CDR3 reads CASSQTIAVGIQYF. Here the CDR3 DNA reads TGTGCCAGCAGCCAAACGATAGCGGTTGGCATTCAGTACTTC.

This CDR3 is CATSRDRGGTVNEKLFF. Here the CDR3 DNA reads TGTGCCACCAGCAGAGATCGGGGCGGGACAGTCAATGAAAAACTGTTTTTT. The gene calls are TRBV15 and TRBJ1-4; 7 bases fit TRBD1. V lost 0 bases to trimming and J lost 5 bases; unmatched junction nucleotides: 9. There are 17 residues in the CDR3. Per germline, CDR1 LNHNV and CDR2 YYDKDF (reference sequence).

The chain carries TRBV5-1 and TRBJ1-6; TRBD1 aligns across 7 bases. Germline lookup yields CDR1 SGHRS and CDR2 YFSETQ. The CDR3 totals 13 residues. V trimming: 2 bases; J trimming: 7 bases; junction bases outside the gene matches: 0. The CDR3 here is CASSLQGNSPLHF. In DNA form, the CDR3 reads TGCGCCAGCAGCTTACAGGGGAATTCACCCCTCCACTTT.

This rearrangement joins TRBV4-3 to TRBJ2-3, with 10 bases identical to TRBD2. The germline V gene encodes CDR1 LGHNA and CDR2 YSLEER. With V trimmed by 4 bases and J by 4 bases, 14 bases remained unmatched. This CDR3 has 18 residues. The CDR3 is CASSPWGAGGPSPDTQYF. DNA of the CDR3: TGCGCCAGCAGCCCCTGGGGAGCGGGGGGGCCATCACCAGATACGCAGTATTTT.

The V call is TRBV6-6, the J call TRBJ1-5; D is undetermined. Germline V CDR1 and CDR2: MNHNY, SVGAGI (reference sequence). The V and J ends lost 6 bases and 3 bases respectively, with 9 bases between them. This CDR3 is built from 13 residues. The CDR3 DNA reads TGTGCCAGCAGACCCGGGTCCAATCAGCCCCAGCATTTT. Translating it yields CASRPGSNQPQHF.

With respect to this clone: The junction and the germline gene differ at one end; a read error may be behind it. The chain uses TRBV6-5 and TRBJ1-2; 8 nucleotides align to TRBD1. From germline, CDR1 is MNHEY and CDR2 SVGAGI. The CDR3 contains 13 residues. As DNA, the CDR3 is TGTGTCAGCAGTCCACAGGGGGGGGGTGGCTACACCTTC. Encoded protein: CVSSPQGGGGYTF.

This chain connects TRBV5-8 to TRBJ2-7; D may be TRBD2 (5 bases). The CDR3 runs 15 residues. Germline assignment: CDR1 SGHTS and CDR2 YDEGEE. Trimming took 2 bases from V and 1 from J, leaving 13 bases between them. CDR3 sequence: CASSFRGLLSYEQYV. The DNA for the CDR3 is TGTGCCAGCAGCTTCCGAGGGCTCCTTTCCTACGAGCAGTACGTC.